This T cell receptor (beta chain) derives from a study of OX40 agonist ivuxolimab in advanced cancers. Clones were read by immunoSEQ multiplex PCR, and TCRdb kept only the in-frame ones, dropping some. The data show over 10,000 clones, roughly two thirds seen once. The CDR3 covers 13 residues. The sequence was obtained from an adult with an advanced solid tumor such as melanoma, head and neck, liver or kidney cancer. The sequencing used CD4+ or CD8+ T cells sorted from blood, collected in a trial of the OX40 agonist ivuxolimab. This chain joins TRBV21-1 and TRBJ2-7. TRBV21-1 is reported as a pseudogene. The CDR3 DNA reads as TGTGCCAGCAGCAAAGCTACCGGGCTAAGGGCAAGGGTC. It is translated as CASSKATGLRARV.